Each of the 4 T cell receptor beta chains below was sequenced from the same sample in a study of blood T cell repertoires in COVID-19. Data came from immunoSEQ multiplex PCR; TCRdb stores just in-frame clones and leaves some out. Found here are around 390,000 clones, just under 90% of them singletons; the top ten hold approximately 9.3%. The sample was PBMCs or T cells enriched from blood (not recorded which). The receptors come from a woman aged 45-59 years who had recovered from COVID-19.

For this clone: The same CDR3 arises from other DNA sequences in this sample as well. V usage is TRBV5-1 and J usage is TRBJ1-3; 8 positions match TRBD1. The ends lost 0 bases at V and 4 bases at J; junction bases unmatched: 3. This CDR3 spans 15 amino acids. Per germline, CDR1 SGHRS and CDR2 YFSETQ. CDR3 DNA sequence: TGCGCCAGCAGCTTGGCTCAGGGGGCCGGAAACACCATATATTTT. This sequence encodes CASSLAQGAGNTIYF.

The V gene is TRBV30, the J gene TRBJ2-5; 10 nucleotides match TRBD2. The J segment lost 5 bases and the V segment lost 0 bases, leaving 0 bases of the junction unmatched. CDR3 length: 13 amino acids. Germline V gene lookup returns CDR1 GTSNPN and CDR2 SVGIG (reference sequence). CDR3 in DNA: TGTGCCTGGAGTGTAGCGGGGGGGGAGACCCAGTACTTC. Amino acids: CAWSVAGGETQYF.

This chain joins TRBV7-8 and TRBJ1-6; TRBD1 matches 8 bases. Germline-derived CDR1 and CDR2 are SGHVS and FQNEAQ. J gave up 1 base and V 1 base, and 6 bases lay outside the gene matches. The CDR3 spans 18 residues. CDR3 region: CASSLEDRGGSYNSPLHF. The CDR3 coding sequence is TGTGCCAGCAGCTTAGAAGACAGGGGCGGATCCTATAATTCACCCCTCCACTTT.

The CDR3 here is CASSLTDGNTIYF. CDR3 DNA sequence: TGTGCCAGCAGTTTGACAGATGGAAACACCATATATTTT. The chain employs TRBV28 and TRBJ1-3, with D tentatively TRBD1 (5 bases). Germline V lookup: CDR1 MDHEN, CDR2 SYDVKM. The ends were cut back, 3 bases at V and 3 bases at J, with 6 bases in the middle. This CDR3 is 13 amino acids long.